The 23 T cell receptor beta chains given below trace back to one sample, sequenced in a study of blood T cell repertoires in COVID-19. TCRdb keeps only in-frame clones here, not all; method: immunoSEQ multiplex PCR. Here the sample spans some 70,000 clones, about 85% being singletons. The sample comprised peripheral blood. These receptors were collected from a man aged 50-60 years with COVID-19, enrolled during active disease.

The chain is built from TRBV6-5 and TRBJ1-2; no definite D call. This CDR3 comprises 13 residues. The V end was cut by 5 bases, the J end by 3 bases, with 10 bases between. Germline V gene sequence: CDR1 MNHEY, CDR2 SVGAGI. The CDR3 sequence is CASSLLRDYGYTF. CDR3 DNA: TGTGCCAGCAGTCTACTGCGGGACTATGGCTACACCTTC.

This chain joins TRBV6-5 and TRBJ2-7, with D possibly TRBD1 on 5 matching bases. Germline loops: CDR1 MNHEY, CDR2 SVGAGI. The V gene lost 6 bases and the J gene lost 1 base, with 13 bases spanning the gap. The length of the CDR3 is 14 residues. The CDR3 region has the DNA TGTGCCAGCAGCCGCCTAGACAGATCCTACGAGCAGTACTTC. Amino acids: CASSRLDRSYEQYF.

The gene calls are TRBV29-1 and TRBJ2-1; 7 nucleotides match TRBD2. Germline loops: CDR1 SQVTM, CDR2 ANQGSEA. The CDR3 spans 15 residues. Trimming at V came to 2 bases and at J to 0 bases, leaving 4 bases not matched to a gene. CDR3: CSVEFGGSSYNEQFF. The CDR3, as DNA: TGCAGCGTTGAATTTGGCGGGAGCTCCTACAATGAGCAGTTCTTC.

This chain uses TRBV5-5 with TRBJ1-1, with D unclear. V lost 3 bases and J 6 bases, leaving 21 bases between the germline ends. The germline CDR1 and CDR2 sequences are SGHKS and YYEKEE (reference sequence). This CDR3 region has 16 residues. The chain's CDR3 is CASSYQISRGISEAFF. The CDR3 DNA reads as TGTGCCAGCAGCTACCAAATCTCCCGGGGAATATCTGAAGCTTTCTTT.

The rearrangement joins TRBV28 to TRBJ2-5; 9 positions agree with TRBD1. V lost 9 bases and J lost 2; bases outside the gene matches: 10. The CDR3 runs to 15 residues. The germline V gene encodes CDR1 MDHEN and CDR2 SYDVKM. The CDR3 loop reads CASTRRTGVQETQYF. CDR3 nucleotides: TGTGCCAGTACAAGGCGGACAGGGGTACAAGAGACCCAGTACTTC.

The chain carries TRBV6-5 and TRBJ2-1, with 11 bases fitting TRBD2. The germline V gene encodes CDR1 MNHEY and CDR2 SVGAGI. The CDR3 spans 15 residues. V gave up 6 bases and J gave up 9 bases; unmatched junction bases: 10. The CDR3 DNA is TGTGCCAGCAGCATTAGCGGGAGGGCCACGTCTGAGCAGTTCTTC. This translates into CASSISGRATSEQFF.

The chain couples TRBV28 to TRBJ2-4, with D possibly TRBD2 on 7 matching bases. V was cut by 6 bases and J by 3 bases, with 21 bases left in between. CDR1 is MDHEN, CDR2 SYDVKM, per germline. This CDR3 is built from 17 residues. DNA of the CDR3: TGTGCCAGCAGCCAAGAGGGGGGGATGGTCGGCAAAAACATTCAGTACTTC. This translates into CASSQEGGMVGKNIQYF.

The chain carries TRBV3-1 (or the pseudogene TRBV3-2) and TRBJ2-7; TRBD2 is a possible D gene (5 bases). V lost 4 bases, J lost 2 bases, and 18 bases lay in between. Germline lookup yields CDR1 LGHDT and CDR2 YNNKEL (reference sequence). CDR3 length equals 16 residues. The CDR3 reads CASSLLPWERPYEQYF. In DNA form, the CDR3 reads TGTGCCAGCAGCCTCCTCCCGTGGGAGCGACCCTACGAGCAGTACTTC.

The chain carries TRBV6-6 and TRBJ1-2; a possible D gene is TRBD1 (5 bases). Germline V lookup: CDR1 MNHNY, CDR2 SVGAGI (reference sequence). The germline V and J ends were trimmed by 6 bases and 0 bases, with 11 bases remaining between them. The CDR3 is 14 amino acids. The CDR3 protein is CASSPGDSNYGYTF. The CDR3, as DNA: TGTGCCAGCAGCCCCGGGGACTCTAACTATGGCTACACCTTC.

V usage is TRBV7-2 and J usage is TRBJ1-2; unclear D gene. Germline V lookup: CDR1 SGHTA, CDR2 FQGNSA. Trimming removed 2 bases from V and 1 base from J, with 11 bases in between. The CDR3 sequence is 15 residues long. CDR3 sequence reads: CASSLPLHLNYGYTF. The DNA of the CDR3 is TGTGCCAGCAGCTTACCACTACATCTTAACTATGGCTACACCTTC.

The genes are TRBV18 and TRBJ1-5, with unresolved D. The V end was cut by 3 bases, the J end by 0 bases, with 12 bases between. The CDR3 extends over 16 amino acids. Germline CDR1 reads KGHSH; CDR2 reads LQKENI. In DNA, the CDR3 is TGTGCCAGCTCACCGGGGAGAGGAATTAGCAATCAGCCCCAGCATTTT. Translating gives CASSPGRGISNQPQHF. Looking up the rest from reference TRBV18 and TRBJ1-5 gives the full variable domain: NAGVMQNPRHLVRRRGQEARLRCSPMKGHSHVYWYRQLPEEGLKFMVYLQKENIIDESGMPKERFSAEFPKEGPSILRIQQVVRGDSAAYFCASSPGRGISNQPQHFGDGTRLSIL.

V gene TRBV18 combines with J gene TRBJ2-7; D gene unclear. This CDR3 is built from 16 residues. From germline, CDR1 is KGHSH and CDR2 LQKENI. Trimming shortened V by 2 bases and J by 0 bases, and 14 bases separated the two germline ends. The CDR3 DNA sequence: TGTGCCAGCTCACCAGTAAGCGACCCGAGCTCCTACGAGCAGTACTTC. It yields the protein CASSPVSDPSSYEQYF.

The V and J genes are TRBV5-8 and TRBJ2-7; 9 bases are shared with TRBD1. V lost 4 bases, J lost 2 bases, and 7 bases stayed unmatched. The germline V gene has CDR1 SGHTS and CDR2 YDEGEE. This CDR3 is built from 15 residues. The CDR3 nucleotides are TGTGCCAGCAGCCTCGGGACAGGGACTACCTACGAGCAGTACTTC. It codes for CASSLGTGTTYEQYF.

Here the CDR3 DNA reads TGCGCCAGCAGCTTTCTGACAGATAATTCACCCCTCCACTTT. Protein sequence: CASSFLTDNSPLHF. V gene TRBV5-1 combines with J gene TRBJ1-6, with D possibly TRBD1 on 5 matching bases. Trimming pared 2 bases from V and 5 bases from J, leaving 8 bases between. This CDR3 comprises 14 residues. Germline-derived CDR1 and CDR2 are SGHRS and YFSETQ.

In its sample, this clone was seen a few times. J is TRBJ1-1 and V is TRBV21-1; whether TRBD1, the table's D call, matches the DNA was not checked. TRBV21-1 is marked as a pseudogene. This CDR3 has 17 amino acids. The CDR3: CASSTPGQGKLNTEAFF. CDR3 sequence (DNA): TGTGCCAGCAGCACTCCGGGACAGGGTAAGTTGAACACTGAAGCTTTCTTT.

The CDR3 loop reads CASSLSVGTDTQYF. CDR3 DNA: TGTGCCAGCAGCCTAAGCGTGGGCACAGATACGCAGTATTTT. The chain links TRBV7-2 to TRBJ2-3; D call uncertain. Germline V CDR1 and CDR2: SGHTA, FQGNSA. There are 14 residues in the CDR3. Deletions cut 5 bases from V and 1 base from J, with 10 bases between.

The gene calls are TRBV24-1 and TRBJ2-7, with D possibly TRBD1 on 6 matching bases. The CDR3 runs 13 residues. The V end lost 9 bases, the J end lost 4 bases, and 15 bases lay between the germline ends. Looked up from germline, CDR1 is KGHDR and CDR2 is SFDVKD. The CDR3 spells CATSRGARYEQYF. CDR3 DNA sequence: TGTGCCACCTCCAGGGGCGCACGGTACGAGCAGTACTTC.

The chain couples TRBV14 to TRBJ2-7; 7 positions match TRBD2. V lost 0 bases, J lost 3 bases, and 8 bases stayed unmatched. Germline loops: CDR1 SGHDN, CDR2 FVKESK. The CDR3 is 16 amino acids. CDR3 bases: TGTGCCAGCAGCCAAGATCTGGTGGGAGGGATCTACGAGCAGTACTTC. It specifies CASSQDLVGGIYEQYF.

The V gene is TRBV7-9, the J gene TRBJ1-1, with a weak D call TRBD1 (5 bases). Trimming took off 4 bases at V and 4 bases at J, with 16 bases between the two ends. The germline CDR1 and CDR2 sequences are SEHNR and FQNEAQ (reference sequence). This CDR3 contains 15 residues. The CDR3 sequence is CASSSTRGAPTEAFF. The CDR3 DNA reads TGTGCCAGCAGCTCGACCCGTGGGGCCCCCACTGAAGCTTTCTTT.

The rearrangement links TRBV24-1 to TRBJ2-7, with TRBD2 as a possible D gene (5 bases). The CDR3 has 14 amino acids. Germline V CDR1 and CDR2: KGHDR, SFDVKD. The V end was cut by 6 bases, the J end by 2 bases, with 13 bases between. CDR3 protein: CATSHNGVPYEQYF. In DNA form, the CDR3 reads TGTGCCACCAGTCATAACGGGGTGCCCTACGAGCAGTACTTC.

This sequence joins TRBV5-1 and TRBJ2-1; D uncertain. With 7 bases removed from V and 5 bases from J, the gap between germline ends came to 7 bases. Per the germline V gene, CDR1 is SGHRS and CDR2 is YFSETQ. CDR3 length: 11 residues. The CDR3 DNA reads TGCGCCAGCGTCCTAAACAATGAGCAGTTCTTC. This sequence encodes CASVLNNEQFF.

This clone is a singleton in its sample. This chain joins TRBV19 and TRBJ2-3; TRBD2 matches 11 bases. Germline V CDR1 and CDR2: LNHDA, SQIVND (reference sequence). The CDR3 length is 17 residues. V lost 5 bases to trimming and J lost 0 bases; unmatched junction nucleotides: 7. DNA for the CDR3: TGTGCCAGTAGTCCCGGGACTAGCGGCCCTAGCACAGATACGCAGTATTTT. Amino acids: CASSPGTSGPSTDTQYF.

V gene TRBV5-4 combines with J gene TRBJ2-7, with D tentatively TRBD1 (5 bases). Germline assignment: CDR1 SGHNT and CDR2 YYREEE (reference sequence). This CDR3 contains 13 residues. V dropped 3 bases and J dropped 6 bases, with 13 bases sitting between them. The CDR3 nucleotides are TGTGCCAGCAGCTCTCAGGGTTCAGGCGAGCAGTACTTC. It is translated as CASSSQGSGEQYF.